These T cell receptor beta chains were read from a single sample in a study of lymphopenia after photon versus proton radiotherapy. TCRdb's table, derived via immunoSEQ multiplex PCR, lists solely in-frame clones and lacks some. The sample has under 65,000 clones, approximately 84% seen once. The sample consisted of peripheral blood, taken from a patient treated with proton-based radiotherapy. The receptors were sampled from a man aged 55 to 70 with pancreatic cancer. The CDR3 runs from the conserved cysteine through the conserved F or W. The D gene is left open where the match is weak. Expanded clones get a size class; other rows say once, few or many, or leave the size out.

clone size: once; J gene: TRBJ1-5; V gene: TRBV7-8; D gene: NA; CDR3 DNA: TGTGCCAGCAGCTTCACAACAGTTTATCAGCCCCAGCATTTT; CDR3 protein: CASSFTTVYQPQHF
clone size: NA; J gene: TRBJ2-1; V gene: TRBV18; D gene: NA; CDR3 DNA: TGTGCCAGCTCACCCCTAAGCGGGCCTCTAGGAACTAGTTACAATGAGCAGTTCTTC; CDR3 protein: CASSPLSGPLGTSYNEQFF
clone size: NA; J gene: TRBJ2-5; V gene: TRBV5-4; D gene: NA; CDR3 DNA: TGTGCCAGCAGCTTGGTAACAGAAGAGACCCAGTACTTC; CDR3 protein: CASSLVTEETQYF
clone size: NA; J gene: TRBJ2-3; V gene: TRBV5-1; D gene: TRBD1; CDR3 DNA: TGCGCCAGCAGCGGACAGGGTTTCGGAGGCGCAGATACGCAGTATTTT; CDR3 protein: CASSGQGFGGADTQYF
clone size: once; J gene: TRBJ2-3; V gene: TRBV7-2; D gene: TRBD1; CDR3 DNA: TGTGCCAGCAGCTTCGACAGGGGGCGCACAGATACGCAGTATTTT; CDR3 protein: CASSFDRGRTDTQYF
clone size: NA; J gene: TRBJ2-2; V gene: TRBV19; D gene: NA; CDR3 DNA: TGTGCCAGTAGTATAGATTTACAAATCAACACCGGGGAGCTGTTTTTT; CDR3 protein: CASSIDLQINTGELFF
clone size: NA; J gene: TRBJ2-5; V gene: TRBV28; D gene: TRBD2; CDR3 DNA: TGTGCCAGCAGTTCCCCGGGACTAGTAATTGAGACCCAGTACTTC; CDR3 protein: CASSSPGLVIETQYF
clone size: NA; J gene: TRBJ1-1; V gene: TRBV7-3; D gene: NA; CDR3 DNA: TGTGCCAGCAGACAAACACCGGGGAACACTGAAGCTTTCTTT; CDR3 protein: CASRQTPGNTEAFF
clone size: NA; J gene: TRBJ2-1; V gene: TRBV6-6; D gene: NA; CDR3 DNA: TGTGGCACTGGCAAGTACAATGAGCAGTTCTTC; CDR3 protein: CGTGKYNEQFF
clone size: NA; J gene: TRBJ2-1; V gene: TRBV29-1; D gene: TRBD1; CDR3 DNA: TGCAGCGTTCACTCCGGGACAGGGGGTCTTGAGCAGTTCTTC; CDR3 protein: CSVHSGTGGLEQFF
clone size: NA; J gene: TRBJ2-3; V gene: TRBV19; D gene: TRBD2; CDR3 DNA: TGTGCCAGTAGGTCCGGCGGGGGAGGGCCATCAGATACGCAGTATTTT; CDR3 protein: CASRSGGGGPSDTQYF
clone size: NA; J gene: TRBJ2-7; V gene: TRBV6-5; D gene: NA; CDR3 DNA: TGTGCCAGCAGTTCCCAGGGGGGTAGGGGCTACGAGCAGTACTTC; CDR3 protein: CASSSQGGRGYEQYF
clone size: NA; J gene: TRBJ1-4; V gene: TRBV19; D gene: NA; CDR3 DNA: TGTGCCAGTAGTATTAACGGGAAGGAAAAACTGTTTTTT; CDR3 protein: CASSINGKEKLFF
clone size: NA; J gene: TRBJ2-7; V gene: TRBV7-2; D gene: TRBD1; CDR3 DNA: TGTGCCAGCAGCGCATACAGGGGGCTAATCCCCTACGAGCAGTACTTC; CDR3 protein: CASSAYRGLIPYEQYF
clone size: NA; J gene: TRBJ2-3; V gene: TRBV5-6; D gene: NA; CDR3 DNA: TGTGCCAGCAGCTCGAGGACCTTCACAGATACGCAGTATTTT; CDR3 protein: CASSSRTFTDTQYF
clone size: NA; J gene: TRBJ1-4; V gene: TRBV4-3; D gene: TRBD1; CDR3 DNA: TGCGCCAGCAGCCCCCAAGACAGGGTCGACGAAAAACTGTTTTTT; CDR3 protein: CASSPQDRVDEKLFF
clone size: NA; J gene: TRBJ2-7; V gene: TRBV27; D gene: NA; CDR3 DNA: TGTGCCAGCAGTCTCTCCACCTCCTACGAGCAGTACTTC; CDR3 protein: CASSLSTSYEQYF
clone size: NA; J gene: TRBJ2-1; V gene: TRBV5-5; D gene: NA; CDR3 DNA: TGTGCCAGCAGCTTCCTGCACGGCTACAATGAGCAGTTCTTC; CDR3 protein: CASSFLHGYNEQFF
clone size: NA; J gene: TRBJ1-5; V gene: TRBV30; D gene: NA; CDR3 DNA: TGTGCCTGCGGGGACAGCAATCAGCCCCAGCATTTT; CDR3 protein: CACGDSNQPQHF
clone size: few; J gene: TRBJ2-3; V gene: TRBV7-9; D gene: TRBD2; CDR3 DNA: TGTGCCAGCAGCTACCTAGCGGGAGCACTCACAGATACGCAGTATTTT; CDR3 protein: CASSYLAGALTDTQYF
clone size: once; J gene: TRBJ2-5; V gene: TRBV6-1; D gene: NA; CDR3 DNA: TGTGCCAGCAGTGAACTAGCCACAGCGCGGGAGACCCAGTACTTC; CDR3 protein: CASSELATARETQYF
clone size: NA; J gene: TRBJ1-1; V gene: TRBV4-3; D gene: NA; CDR3 DNA: TGCGCCAGCAGCCATAGGGGACTTAACACTGAAGCTTTCTTT; CDR3 protein: CASSHRGLNTEAFF
clone size: NA; J gene: TRBJ1-3; V gene: TRBV6-1; D gene: NA; CDR3 DNA: TGTGCCAGCAGTTGGGGGGGCCCCTCTGGAAACACCATATATTTT; CDR3 protein: CASSWGGPSGNTIYF
clone size: NA; J gene: TRBJ2-7; V gene: TRBV19; D gene: TRBD1; CDR3 DNA: TGTGCCAGTCGGACAGGCGATAGCTCCTACGAGCAGTACTTC; CDR3 protein: CASRTGDSSYEQYF
clone size: NA; J gene: TRBJ1-4; V gene: TRBV30; D gene: NA; CDR3 DNA: TGTGCCTGGAGCCTCGGGCCTTCGACTAATGAAAAACTGTTTTTT; CDR3 protein: CAWSLGPSTNEKLFF
clone size: NA; J gene: TRBJ2-1; V gene: TRBV29-1; D gene: NA; CDR3 DNA: TGCAGCGTGGCTAGGGCTAGGGAATACAATGAGCAGTTCTTC; CDR3 protein: CSVARAREYNEQFF
clone size: NA; J gene: TRBJ1-5; V gene: TRBV4-1; D gene: NA; CDR3 DNA: TGCGCCAGCAGCCAAGATGGAGGTAAAAAGCCCCAGCATTTT; CDR3 protein: CASSQDGGKKPQHF
clone size: NA; J gene: TRBJ1-3; V gene: TRBV7-8; D gene: NA; CDR3 DNA: TGTGCCAGCAGCCCACACCAACTGAACTCTGGAAACACCATATATTTT; CDR3 protein: CASSPHQLNSGNTIYF
clone size: NA; J gene: TRBJ1-4; V gene: TRBV19; D gene: TRBD1; CDR3 DNA: TGTGCCAGTAGTCCGGGACAGGCAACTAATGAAAAACTGTTTTTT; CDR3 protein: CASSPGQATNEKLFF
clone size: NA; J gene: TRBJ2-1; V gene: TRBV2; D gene: NA; CDR3 DNA: TGTGCCAGCAGTGATATTGTAGGACGGAACTTATACAATGATGTGAATGAGCAGTTCTTC; CDR3 protein: CASSDIVGRNLYNDVNEQFF
clone size: NA; J gene: TRBJ1-3; V gene: TRBV29-1; D gene: NA; CDR3 DNA: TGCAGCGTTGGACCCTCTGGAAACACCATATATTTT; CDR3 protein: CSVGPSGNTIYF
clone size: NA; J gene: TRBJ2-7; V gene: TRBV18; D gene: NA; CDR3 DNA: TGTGCCAGCTCACCACGATCGTACTACGAGCAGTACTTC; CDR3 protein: CASSPRSYYEQYF
clone size: once; J gene: TRBJ1-3; V gene: TRBV7-9; D gene: TRBD1; CDR3 DNA: TGTGCCAGCAGCTCCGGACAGGGAAGGATCCTCGGCACCATATATTTT; CDR3 protein: CASSSGQGRILGTIYF